Listed below are T cell receptor beta chains from one sample, sequenced in a study of control samples from healthy donors and cancer patients. Produced via immunoSEQ multiplex PCR; TCRdb's table is partial and in-frame only. Of fewer than 150,000 clones listed, roughly 92% are singletons. The sequencing input was blood. Receptor source: a woman under 30 in good health. Both conserved end residues are part of each CDR3. The D gene is left open where the match is weak. Clone size is given for some rows only: seen once, a few or many times, or a class if the clone is expanded.

TRBJ1-1,few,TRBV18,TRBD1,TGTGCCAGCACTCCACAGGGGCCGAACACTGAAGCTTTCTTT,CASTPQGPNTEAFF
TRBJ1-1,.,TRBV3-1/TRBV3-2,.,TGTGCCAGCACCGAAGACCGGAGGAACACTGAAGCTTTCTTT,CASTEDRRNTEAFF
TRBJ1-5,.,TRBV28,.,TGTGCCAGCAGTTTTCATCAGGCGGAGAGCAATCAGCCCCAGCATTTT,CASSFHQAESNQPQHF
TRBJ2-5,.,TRBV7-2,TRBD2,TGTGCCAGCAGCAACCGACTAGCGGGGGATAGAGAGACCCAGTACTTC,CASSNRLAGDRETQYF
TRBJ1-1,.,TRBV12-5,.,TGTGCTAGTGGTTTGGTATACCCCCGGGTGGAAGCTTTCTTT,CASGLVYPRVEAFF
TRBJ1-3,.,TRBV28,.,TGTGCCAGCAACATCAGGGGCTCTGGAAACACCATATATTTT,CASNIRGSGNTIYF
TRBJ2-7,.,TRBV7-2,.,TGTGCCAGCAGCGATTCGACAGGAATTCGCGAGCAGTACTTC,CASSDSTGIREQYF
TRBJ1-4,.,TRBV6-6,.,TGTGCCAGCAGTTATAAAGAGGGTGAAAAACTGTTTTTT,CASSYKEGEKLFF
TRBJ1-2,.,TRBV7-9,TRBD1,TGTGCCAGCAGCTTAGAAGACAGGGCAAACTATGGCTACACCTTC,CASSLEDRANYGYTF
TRBJ2-5,.,TRBV7-2,TRBD2,TGTGCCAGCAGCCCCAACACAGCGGGGAAAGAGACCCAGTACTTC,CASSPNTAGKETQYF
TRBJ2-1,.,TRBV3-1/TRBV3-2,.,TGTGCCAGCAGCCAACTTGCGGGGCTGATATCGAATGAGCAGTTCTTC,CASSQLAGLISNEQFF
TRBJ1-6,.,TRBV4-3,.,TGCGCCAGCAGCCAAGATCGGAACCTTTATAATTCACCCCTCCACTTT,CASSQDRNLYNSPLHF
TRBJ2-3,.,TRBV4-3,.,TGCGCCAGCAGCCAAGATAATCTGGGCACAGATACGCAGTATTTT,CASSQDNLGTDTQYF
TRBJ2-2,.,TRBV9,.,TGTGCCAGCAGCGACGCACAGGCCCGGGACCACCAAATCGAGGGGGAGCTGTTTTTT,CASSDAQARDHQIEGELFF
TRBJ2-7,.,TRBV28,.,TGTGCCAGCAGTCTCGGGACCTACTACGAGCAGTACTTC,CASSLGTYYEQYF
TRBJ2-5,.,TRBV5-1,.,TGCGCCAGCAGCTTGGATGTGATGGTAGAGACCCAGTACTTC,CASSLDVMVETQYF
TRBJ2-1,.,TRBV6-6,.,TGTGCCAGCAGTTACAGCAATGAGCAGTTCTTC,CASSYSNEQFF
TRBJ2-2,.,TRBV27,TRBD1,TGTGCCAGCAGTTTATGGCAGGGGGCCACCGGGGAGCTGTTTTTT,CASSLWQGATGELFF
TRBJ1-6,.,TRBV11-2,.,TGTGCCAGCAGCTTAGACTCAGGGGAGGATTCACCCCTCCACTTT,CASSLDSGEDSPLHF
TRBJ1-2,.,TRBV5-6,.,TGTGCCAGCAGCTTGCCGGGTTATGGCTACACCTTC,CASSLPGYGYTF
TRBJ2-1,.,TRBV7-9,TRBD1,TGTGCCAGCAGCCCCCCCCCGACAGGGGCGGAAAATGAGCAGTTCTTC,CASSPPPTGAENEQFF
TRBJ2-3,.,TRBV12-3/TRBV12-4,.,TGTGCCAGCAGGCTAACAGATACGCAGTATTTT,CASRLTDTQYF
TRBJ2-1,.,TRBV27,TRBD1,TGTGCCAGCAGCCAACGGATAGTTCATGGGACTGGGACAGGACGATCCAATGAGCAGTTCTTC,CASSQRIVHGTGTGRSNEQFF
TRBJ2-7,once,TRBV28,TRBD2,TGTGCCAGCAGCCCGACGGCTATAGCGGGCTACGAGCAGTACTTC,CASSPTAIAGYEQYF
TRBJ2-7,.,TRBV30,TRBD2,TGTGCCTGGAGATTAGCGGGATCCTACGAGCAGTACTTC,CAWRLAGSYEQYF
TRBJ1-3,.,TRBV7-2,.,TGTGCCAGCAGCCCCGTAGGGGCAGGAAACACCATATATTTT,CASSPVGAGNTIYF
TRBJ1-5,.,TRBV19,.,TGTGCCAGTAGCCCCCAGGGTATCGGCAATCAGCCCCAGCATTTT,CASSPQGIGNQPQHF
TRBJ1-1,.,TRBV6-5,.,TGTGCCAGCAGGCCTACAGGGTCCACTGAAGCTTTCTTT,CASRPTGSTEAFF
TRBJ2-1,.,TRBV7-2,TRBD2,TGTGCCAGCAGCTTTCTAGCGGTCCCCTACAATGAGCAGTTCTTC,CASSFLAVPYNEQFF
TRBJ1-2,.,TRBV3-1/TRBV3-2,.,TGTGCCAGCAGCCAAGTGGCATTGGAAGATTTCTATGGCTACACCTTC,CASSQVALEDFYGYTF
TRBJ1-2,.,TRBV4-1,TRBD1,TGCGCCAGCAGCCAAGAGAGGAACAGGGGGCATGGCTACACCTTC,CASSQERNRGHGYTF
TRBJ2-1,.,TRBV7-9,.,TGTGCCAGCAGCTATCCATTCCAGAGCTCCTACAATGAGCAGTTCTTC,CASSYPFQSSYNEQFF
TRBJ1-2,.,TRBV25-1,.,TGTGCCAGCAGTGTACCAGGGTTTAGTGGCTACACCTTC,CASSVPGFSGYTF
TRBJ2-3,once,TRBV19,.,TGTGCCAGTAGTATCCCCCTAGCGCTCACAGATACGCAGTATTTT,CASSIPLALTDTQYF
TRBJ2-6,.,TRBV5-6,.,TGTGCCAGCAGCTTCGGGCACAACTCTGGGGCCAACGTCCTGACTTTC,CASSFGHNSGANVLTF
TRBJ1-1,.,TRBV28,.,TGTGCCAGCAGTCCCCCCTCAGACGGAGACACTGAAGCTTTCTTT,CASSPPSDGDTEAFF
TRBJ1-4,few,TRBV4-2,.,TGTGCCAGCAGCCAAGATCTTGCAACTAATGAAAAACTGTTTTTT,CASSQDLATNEKLFF
TRBJ1-1,.,TRBV6-5,.,TGTGCCAGCAGCCACAGGGCTCGGGACACTGAAGCTTTCTTT,CASSHRARDTEAFF
TRBJ2-6,.,TRBV11-2,.,TGTGCCAGCAGCTTAAGACAGTGGAGTCCCTCTGGGGCCAACGTCCTGACTTTC,CASSLRQWSPSGANVLTF
TRBJ2-3,.,TRBV29-1,.,TGCAGCGTAGAGCTGGGAGATACGCAGTATTTT,CSVELGDTQYF
TRBJ2-7,.,TRBV5-4,.,TGTGCCAGTCGACGGGGACTTTCCACCTACGAGGAGCAGTACTTC,CASRRGLSTYEEQYF